This entry describes one T cell receptor beta chain. The antigen it binds to is not known. No per-base quality is available; no much larger clone lies one base away. Preparation of the library involved the immunoSEQ multiplex PCR assay. For the multiplex PCR, a mixture combining 60 forward primers for TCR Vbeta segments and 13 reverse primers for TCR Jbeta segments was used. The CDR3 region of rearranged TCR beta genes was amplified from genomic DNA by a multiplex PCR assay. On the Illumina HiSeq System, the amplified TCR beta libraries were sequenced as 87-base-pair reads. The study's own analysis went as follows. A later analysis counted tens of millions of unique TCR beta chains across the 690 or so repertoires, and about 10 million of these chains were shared by at least two donors. Raw reads were error-corrected and collapsed into unique sequences with a nearest-neighbor algorithm that merged closely related sequences to remove PCR and sequencing errors. CDR3 sequences were aligned to IMGT reference sequences to assign V, D and J gene segments. Each retained sequence needed at least a six-nucleotide match to both a V gene segment and a J gene segment. A rearrangement counted as productive if the CDR3 had no stop codons and remained in frame with V and J, and every other rearrangement counted as non-productive. CDR3 was defined according to IMGT convention as the region running from the second conserved V-encoded cysteine to the conserved J-encoded phenylalanine. Sequences without an unambiguous match to a single V gene segment were excluded from the earlier analysis of over 500 of the donors. In an earlier analysis of approximately 560 of the donors, a V segment was called functional when productive rearrangements were above 56.7%, and segregating when the standard deviation between donors exceeded 5%. A statistical classification framework was built to diagnose cytomegalovirus status from the catalog of TCR beta chain sequences. V and J gene assignment, in a later analysis, came from comparing TCR nucleotide sequences with IMGT/GENE-DB human TR gene sequences. The TCRdist pipeline was used in a later analysis to assign CDR3 sequences and most-parsimonious VDJ recombination scenarios. A later analysis defined each TCR beta chain by its CDR3 amino acid sequence plus V-gene family, and excluded reads lacking a unique V-gene family. A later analysis removed over 500 highly shared, low-generation-probability nucleotide sequences to deal with suspected cross-contamination and a sequencing artifact. For each public chain, a later analysis derived a clonal expansion index from normalized ranks of inferred template counts within each repertoire. In a later analysis, generation probabilities were computed using a VDJ recombination model fitted to out-of-frame rearrangements, and the results were checked against IGoR. In a later analysis, TCR-TCR, TCR-HLA and TCR-CMV co-occurrence was scored with hypergeometric tests, and a repertoire-size bias correction was applied to TCR pairs. In a later analysis, false discovery rates were estimated by permuting HLA or CMV assignments 20 times. In a later analysis, co-occurring TCRs were grouped using DBSCAN, with TCRdist sequence similarity added in when clustering inside HLA-allele-positive subsets. Repertoires with fewer than 30,000 or more than 120,000 public chains, plus five repertoires with anomalous nucleotide sharing, were excluded from co-occurrence clustering. Imported from immuneACCESS, the table was reduced by TCRdb to in-frame sequences with V and J called. These copies leave out some clones; in studies compared against another copy, an unresolved V gene accounts for under half, and the cause of the remainder is not known. V and J calls plus clone size are reproduced from that table; the DNA served to infer D and trimming. Present in this sample are roughly 140,000 clones, 70% to 80% of which were seen just once. Under 4% of the sample comes from the top ten.

Reading from cysteine to phenylalanine, the CDR3 counts 15 amino acids. The entry retains the CDR3 DNA only, 45 bases that are in frame from base 1. V is pruned by 4 bases and J by 4 bases, leaving 10 bases of the junction without a gene match. CDR1 and CDR2 were assigned from the germline V gene as SGHRS and YFSETQ. The sample originates from a study of cytomegalovirus exposure and HLA in healthy donors (dated by TCRdb to 2017 to 2019). Looking at the study overall: In an earlier analysis of fewer than 750 of the donors, roughly 300 Gb of sequence data and approximately 100 million unique TCR beta sequences from some 170 million T cells were reported. Around 320 gigabases of sequencing data and approximately 85 million unique TCR sequences were included in an early release covering several hundred HLA-typed donors. The genetic ancestry cluster associated with self-reported Caucasian donors included 81% of the roughly 400 genotyped donors. The study aimed to test whether signatures of past pathogen exposure could be identified by cataloging public T cell receptors. The study profiled the T cell repertoires of hundreds of subjects by immunosequencing and related them to cytomegalovirus serostatus. Besides the first cohort of approximately 670 subjects, a separate validation cohort made up of over a hundred different subjects was used. The study combined high-throughput TCR immunosequencing, statistical association of individual TCRs with disease status, and machine learning to predict cytomegalovirus infection status. A later analysis re-examined previously published TCR beta repertoires from just over 650 donors and added high-resolution HLA genotyping to investigate patterns of TCR occurrence. In the later analysis, no new phenotypic data were used to find candidate immune exposures; instead, reliance was placed on TCR beta sequences and their occurrence across donors. An earlier analysis of several hundred of the donors applied high-throughput TCR beta sequencing to assess whether each TCR beta V gene segment acted as functional or pseudogenic. Donor age, sex, ethnicity and CMV serostatus were collected together with the repertoire data. A later genetic analysis used genome-wide SNP genotypes for about 65% of the 666 donors, treating that subset as a discovery cohort. Every discovery cohort repertoire had been produced on one sequencing platform. Both class I and class II loci were covered by HLA typing, at four-digit resolution. The number of typed donors differed by locus: 629-630 for A, B, C, DRB1 and DQB1; about 520 for DQA1; 606 for DPA1; and some 430 for DPB1. Roughly 5 DR-DQ haplotypes were handled as single units for association and clustering because linkage in the cohort was strong. Among around 400 genotyped donors of the cohort, an average of around 240,000 unique TCR beta nucleotide sequences was sequenced per donor, of which roughly 17% were non-productive.

The cohort consisted of approximately 690 healthy bone marrow donors. Cohort members were all nominally healthy when sampled, although unrecorded immune exposures were likely present. CMV serostatus was positive for 289 and negative for about half of the roughly 700 cohort members, and was not recorded for this donor. A peripheral blood sample was collected from each donor, and TCR beta sequencing was performed on peripheral blood mononuclear cells. The Qiagen DNeasy Blood Extraction Kit was used to extract genomic DNA from the blood cell samples. Summary of the overall study and its limitations: Presence/absence analyses assumed roughly uniform sequencing depth across donors, an assumption that may not hold. Some IMGT-functional V segments, including TRBV6-2 and TRBV6-3, could not be told apart with the 87-base-pair reads, so those segments were excluded. A later analysis found that HLA-associated TCR beta chains were more clonally expanded and had lower generation probabilities than equally common non-associated chains. Only TCR beta chains were sequenced in this cohort, and the absence of alpha or paired-chain data limited detectable features. In a later genetic analysis, fewer N-insertions in productive TCRs were reported among donors in an Asian-associated ancestry cluster than the roughly 700-donor mean. In a later analysis, most CMV-associated TCR beta chains were found to appear HLA-restricted, with HLA associations seemingly driven largely by CMV exposure. Correlated functional status among segregating V segments might reflect linkage disequilibrium, but an unknown experimental factor could not be ruled out. A total of 150 to 200 TCR beta chains were listed by the study as associated with cytomegalovirus. The authors suggested that the approach could potentially be extended to other disease states and immunological phenotypes. According to a later analysis, parvovirus B19, influenza, CMV and Epstein-Barr virus appeared linked to several top co-occurrence clusters. Strong co-occurrence of HLA alleles, especially DR and DQ, made assigning TCR associations to individual alleles difficult. In a later analysis, TCR association rates were found to vary across HLA loci, with the most associated TCRs seen for DRB1 alleles and the fewest for HLA-C alleles. A cluster of highly shared sequence variants was judged likely to be a technical artifact of the sequencing pipeline. While some public TCRs were present in many individuals, most TCR sequences turned up only very rarely across donors. A later analysis associated about 17,000 TCR beta sequences with specific HLA alleles at a false discovery rate of 0.05. Because counts were too low, about 15 rarely observed V segments, including chromosome 9 orphons, were left out of the earlier analysis of approximately 500 of the donors. CMV serostatus was the only immune exposure information available for the cohort. A further reported finding was that TCR beta sequences accurately predicted the HLA-A and HLA-B alleles for most subjects in the first cohort. Cytomegalovirus status was reported to be diagnosed by the classifier with high specificity and sensitivity in both the original and validation cohorts. An association between a missense DCLRE1C variant and V-gene and J-gene trimming of TCR beta chains was found in a later genetic analysis and replicated in an independent cohort. A few of the identified cytomegalovirus-associated TCR beta chains were confirmed in vitro to be specific for cytomegalovirus antigens. Because HLA typing was missing for some donors at each locus, association tests included only the typed subset. An earlier analysis of approximately 590 of the donors showed that most TCR beta V segments appeared in productive rearrangements either about 87% or about 30% of the time, which broadly matched IMGT annotations.

Recombination connected TRBV5-1 to TRBJ2-7, with 8 bases matching TRBD2. This sequence originates from a human donor in good health. Sequenced sample: PBMCs. The CDR3 protein is CASSPSGGGLYEQYF. The DNA sequence is as follows: TGCGCCAGCAGCCCCAGCGGGGGAGGTCTATACGAGCAGTACTTC.